The 2 T cell receptor beta chains below all came from one sample that was sequenced in a study of T-cell memory formation after mild COVID-19. TCRdb fed the 5' RACE reads into MiXCR, producing one record per CDR3 protein. The sample has about 430,000 distinct CDR3 sequences, over 15% seen once. Material: PBMCs or a T cell subset sorted from them (not recorded which). Every receptor here comes from a young man who had mild COVID-19 (a few samples of this study predate the infection). Cell type and time point are not known.

The chain links TRBV7-2 to TRBJ2-7; D possibly corresponds to TRBD2 (6 bases). The CDR3 runs to 12 residues. V was clipped by 2 bases and J by 7 bases, with 9 bases between them. The germline V gene encodes CDR1 SGHTA and CDR2 FQGNSA. Written as DNA, the CDR3 is TGTGCCAGCAGCTTATGGGGGGATGAGCAGTACGTC. Translated: CASSLWGDEQYV.

This clonotype came up a few times. The V call is TRBV24-1, the J call TRBJ2-5; the D gene is possibly TRBD1 (6 bases). Germline assignment: CDR1 KGHDR and CDR2 SFDVKD. V was pared by 4 bases and J by 0 bases, with 14 bases between. The CDR3 runs 16 residues. CDR3 nucleotide sequence: TGTGCCACCAGTGAAGGAGGCAGGGGATACCAAGAGACCCAGTACTTC. Protein product: CATSEGGRGYQETQYF.